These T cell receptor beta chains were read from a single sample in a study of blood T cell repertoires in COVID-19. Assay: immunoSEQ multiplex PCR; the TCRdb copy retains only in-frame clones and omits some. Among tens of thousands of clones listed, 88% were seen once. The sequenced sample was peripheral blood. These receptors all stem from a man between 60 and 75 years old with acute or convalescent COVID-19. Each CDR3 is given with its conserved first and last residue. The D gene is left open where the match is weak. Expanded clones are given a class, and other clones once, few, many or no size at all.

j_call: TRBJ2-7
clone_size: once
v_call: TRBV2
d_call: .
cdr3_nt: TGTGCCAGCAGTGACTCTAGGTCAACGGTCTACGAGCAGTACTTC
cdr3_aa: CASSDSRSTVYEQYF

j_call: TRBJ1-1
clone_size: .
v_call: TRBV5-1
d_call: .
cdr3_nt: TGCGCCAGCAGCATAGGGACACAGAACACTGAAGCTTTCTTT
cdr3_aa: CASSIGTQNTEAFF

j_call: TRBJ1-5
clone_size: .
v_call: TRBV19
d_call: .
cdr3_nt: TGTGCCAGTACCCTGGAGGGTGACGGCAATCAGCCCCAGCATTTT
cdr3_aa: CASTLEGDGNQPQHF

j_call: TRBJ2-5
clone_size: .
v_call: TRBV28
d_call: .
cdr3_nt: TGTGCCAGCAGTTTACTTGGACTACAAGAGACCCAGTACTTC
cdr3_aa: CASSLLGLQETQYF

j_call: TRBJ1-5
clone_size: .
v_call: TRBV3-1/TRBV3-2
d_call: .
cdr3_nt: TGTGCCAGCAGCCGCTCTAATTACAATCAGCCCCAGCATTTT
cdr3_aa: CASSRSNYNQPQHF

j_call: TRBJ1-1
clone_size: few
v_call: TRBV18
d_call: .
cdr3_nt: TGTGCCAGCTCGTTATTGCGGGAGAACACTGAAGCTTTCTTT
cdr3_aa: CASSLLRENTEAFF

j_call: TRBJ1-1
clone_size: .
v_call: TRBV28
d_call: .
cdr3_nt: TGTGCCAGCTGGGGAGGGGTGAACACTGAAGCTTTCTTT
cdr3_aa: CASWGGVNTEAFF

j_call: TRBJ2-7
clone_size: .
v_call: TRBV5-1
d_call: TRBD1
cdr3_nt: TGCGCCAGCAGCCGGACAGGTGCTAAGGGCGAGCAGTACTTC
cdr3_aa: CASSRTGAKGEQYF

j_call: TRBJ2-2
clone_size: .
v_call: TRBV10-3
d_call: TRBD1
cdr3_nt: TGTGCCATCAGTGGGTGGGGACAGGCGAACACCGGGGAGCTGTTTTTT
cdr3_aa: CAISGWGQANTGELFF

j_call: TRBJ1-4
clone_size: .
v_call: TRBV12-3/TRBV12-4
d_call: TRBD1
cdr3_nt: TGTGCCAGCAGCTCAGGGGGTCTGAAACTGTTTTTT
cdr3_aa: CASSSGGLKLFF

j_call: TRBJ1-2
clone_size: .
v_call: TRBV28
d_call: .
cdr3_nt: TGTGCCAGCAGTTTGAGGATTGCGGGCGGCTACACCTTC
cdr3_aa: CASSLRIAGGYTF

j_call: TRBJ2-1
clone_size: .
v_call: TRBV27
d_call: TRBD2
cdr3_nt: TGTGCCAGCAGTCCAGGACTAGCGGGAGACAATGAGCAGTTCTTC
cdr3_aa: CASSPGLAGDNEQFF

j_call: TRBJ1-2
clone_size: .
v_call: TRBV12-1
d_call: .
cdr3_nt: TGTGCCAGCAGCTTTGCTAACAGGGGGCGTACGGAAGGCTACACCTTC
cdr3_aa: CASSFANRGRTEGYTF

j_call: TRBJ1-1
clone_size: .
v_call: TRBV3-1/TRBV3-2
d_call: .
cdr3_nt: TGTGCCAGCAGCCCCACTGCGGGCCGGATGAACACTGAAGCTTTCTTT
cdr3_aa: CASSPTAGRMNTEAFF

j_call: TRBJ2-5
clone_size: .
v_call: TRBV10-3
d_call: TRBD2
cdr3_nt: TGTGCCATCAGTGAGACTATAGCGGGAGGGAGGCAAGAGACCCAGTACTTC
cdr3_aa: CAISETIAGGRQETQYF